These T cell receptor beta chains were read from a single sample in a study of blood T cells in healthy people across ages. A single record per CDR3 protein comes from TCRdb applying MiXCR to the 5' RACE reads. Here the sample spans more than 800,000 distinct CDR3 sequences, under 30% being singletons. The sequenced sample consisted of blood. These receptors originate from a woman of 80 years or more in good health. The CDR3 runs from the conserved cysteine through the conserved F or W. The D gene is left open where the match is weak. Part of the rows lack a size; the others show once, few, many or a class for expanded clones.

v_call	d_call	clone_size	j_call	cdr3_aa	cdr3_nt
TRBV10-3	-	many	TRBJ1-2	CAISPEGRSGYTF	TGTGCCATCAGCCCCGAGGGGAGGTCTGGCTACACCTTC
TRBV5-6	TRBD1	-	TRBJ1-6	CASSLMDRSSYNSPLHF	TGTGCCAGCAGCTTGATGGACAGGAGCTCCTATAATTCACCCCTCCACTTT
TRBV29-1	-	-	TRBJ1-1	CSVEWGRGTEAFF	TGCAGCGTTGAATGGGGTCGGGGCACTGAAGCTTTCTTT
TRBV11-2	-	-	TRBJ1-1	CASSHLGVGNTEAFF	TGTGCCAGCAGCCACCTAGGGGTTGGGAACACTGAAGCTTTCTTT
TRBV4-1	-	few	TRBJ2-1	CASSQDVGRGRSYNEQFF	TGCGCCAGCAGCCAAGATGTCGGGCGGGGTCGAAGCTACAATGAGCAGTTCTTC
TRBV24-1	-	many	TRBJ2-5	CATSEPDGKETQYF	TGTGCCACCAGTGAACCGGACGGGAAAGAGACCCAGTACTTC
TRBV21-1	-	-	TRBJ1-2	CASSKDKPYGYTF	TGTGCCAGCAGCAAAGATAAACCATATGGCTACACCTTC
TRBV15	-	many	TRBJ2-3	CATSTLDFRQFMNPSTDTQYF	TGTGCCACCAGCACCCTTGACTTCCGACAGTTCATGAACCCTAGCACAGATACGCAGTATTTT
TRBV7-2	-	many	TRBJ2-7	CASSLLRGDEQYF	TGTGCCAGCAGCTTACTCCGGGGTGATGAGCAGTACTTC
TRBV6-1	-	-	TRBJ1-5	CASSEGVGGPFRRPQHF	TGTGCCAGCAGTGAAGGTGTGGGGGGGCCCTTTAGGCGGCCCCAGCATTTT
TRBV5-1	TRBD1	many	TRBJ2-5	CASSRTGAQETQYF	TGCGCCAGCAGCAGGACAGGGGCCCAAGAGACCCAGTACTTC
TRBV5-6	-	few	TRBJ2-2	CASSLRQDPTGAPTGELFF	TGTGCCAGCAGCCTACGACAGGACCCTACGGGCGCCCCCACCGGGGAGCTGTTTTTT
TRBV25-1	TRBD1	-	TRBJ2-5	CASSLSLGGRDMGTQYF	TGTGCCAGCAGCTTAAGTTTAGGGGGCAGGGATATGGGGACCCAGTACTTC
TRBV6-2/TRBV6-3	-	few	TRBJ2-7	CASSYVAVNNEQYF	TGTGCCAGCAGTTACGTGGCAGTGAACAATGAGCAGTACTTC
TRBV7-9	TRBD1	-	TRBJ2-5	CASSARPGQGHNEQYF	TGTGCCAGCAGCGCACGACCGGGACAGGGCCACAATGAGCAGTACTTC
TRBV4-3	-	few	TRBJ1-6	CASSQDLGQPSPPHF	TGCGCCAGCAGCCAAGACCTAGGACAGCCTTCACCCCCCCACTTT
TRBV27	-	few	TRBJ1-1	CAGSPGPRRGNTEAFF	TGTGCCGGCAGCCCGGGCCCTCGAAGGGGGAACACTGAAGCTTTCTTT
TRBV4-1	-	-	TRBJ2-6	CASSQVPGEVPGANVLTF	TGCGCCAGCAGCCAAGTTCCAGGGGAGGTCCCTGGGGCCAACGTCCTGACTTTC
TRBV20-1	-	-	TRBJ1-5	CSALPGDSNQPQHF	TGCAGTGCCCTGCCGGGGGATAGCAATCAGCCCCAGCATTTT
TRBV9	-	few	TRBJ1-6	CASSGFTNSPLHF	TGTGCCAGCAGCGGATTTACAAATTCACCCCTCCACTTT
TRBV5-4	TRBD2	few	TRBJ2-1	CASSDGTSGVYNEQFF	TGTGCCAGCAGCGACGGGACTAGCGGGGTTTACAATGAGCAGTTCTTC
TRBV5-6	-	few	TRBJ1-6	CASSPTIGRDSPLHF	TGTGCCAGCAGTCCTACTATAGGGCGCGATTCACCCCTCCACTTT
TRBV18	-	-	TRBJ1-3	CASSPRGLSGNTIYF	TGTGCCAGCTCACCGCGGGGTCTCTCTGGAAACACCATATATTTT
TRBV27	-	-	TRBJ2-1	CASSLQGPRGNEQFF	TGTGCCAGCAGTCTACAGGGTCCCCGGGGGAATGAGCAGTTCTTC
TRBV27	TRBD2	-	TRBJ2-1	CASSLSLAGGFYEQFF	TGTGCCAGCAGTTTAAGTTTGGCGGGGGGGTTCTATGAGCAGTTCTTC
TRBV5-1	-	many	TRBJ1-1	CASSLQATGTEAFF	TGCGCCAGCAGCTTGCAGGCTACGGGCACTGAAGCTTTCTTT
TRBV18	-	few	TRBJ1-1	CASSVTKPTLNTEAFF	TGTGCCAGCTCGGTGACAAAGCCTACTTTGAACACTGAAGCTTTCTTT
TRBV25-1	-	-	TRBJ1-6	CASSESTRIEPLHF	TGTGCCAGCAGTGAATCGACCCGTATTGAGCCCCTCCACTTT
TRBV20-1	TRBD2	-	TRBJ2-3	CSASSFPSGGAADTQYF	TGCAGTGCTAGCTCTTTTCCTAGCGGGGGGGCCGCAGATACGCAGTATTTT
TRBV2	-	many	TRBJ2-4	CASSDSSAKNIQYF	TGTGCCAGCAGTGACAGTTCGGCCAAAAACATTCAGTACTTC
TRBV7-2	-	many	TRBJ2-1	CASSLAAFLRNEQFF	TGTGCCAGCAGCTTAGCCGCATTCTTAAGGAATGAGCAGTTCTTC
TRBV6-2/TRBV6-3	-	many	TRBJ1-5	CASRDSNQPQHF	TGTGCCAGCAGAGATAGCAATCAGCCCCAGCATTTT
TRBV28	TRBD2	many	TRBJ2-1	CASIAGGRNEQFF	TGTGCCAGCATTGCGGGGGGGAGGAATGAGCAGTTCTTC
TRBV7-2	TRBD2	many	TRBJ2-3	CASSFRGGDTQYF	TGTGCCAGCAGCTTCCGGGGGGGGGATACGCAGTATTTT
TRBV21-1	-	-	TRBJ2-3	CASSNGGGATDTQYF	TGTGCCAGCAGCAACGGCGGGGGGGCAACAGATACGCAGTATTTT
TRBV21-1	-	-	TRBJ1-4	CASSPRGRGEKLFF	TGTGCCAGCAGCCCTCGGGGAAGGGGTGAAAAACTGTTTTTT
TRBV6-2/TRBV6-3	-	few	TRBJ2-5	CASKTGRGEQYF	TGTGCCAGCAAAACAGGGAGGGGTGAGCAGTACTTC
TRBV6-2/TRBV6-3	-	many	TRBJ2-5	CASTRVGGVRETQYF	TGTGCCAGCACCCGCGTGGGGGGAGTGCGGGAGACCCAGTACTTC
TRBV6-5	-	-	TRBJ1-5	CASSYSGAEQPQHF	TGTGCCAGCAGTTACTCCGGGGCAGAGCAGCCCCAGCATTTT
TRBV29-1	-	many	TRBJ1-2	CSVAMSTGSNYGYTF	TGCAGCGTTGCGATGTCGACAGGATCTAACTATGGCTACACCTTC
TRBV12-3/TRBV12-4	-	many	TRBJ2-5	CASSFVGGETQYF	TGTGCCAGCAGTTTCGTAGGAGGAGAGACCCAGTACTTC
TRBV7-2	TRBD1	few	TRBJ1-1	CASSTRGDSMNTEAFF	TGTGCCAGCAGCACAAGGGGGGACAGCATGAACACTGAAGCTTTCTTT
TRBV15	TRBD2	many	TRBJ2-4	CATSRDRGLAGGIQYF	TGTGCCACCAGCAGAGATAGGGGACTAGCGGGGGGGATTCAGTACTTC